This entry lists 19 T cell receptor beta chains sequenced from one sample in a study of Ad26.COV2.S vaccination and SARS-CoV-2 variants. Libraries were prepared by immunoSEQ multiplex PCR; TCRdb keeps only in-frame clonotypes and omits some of them. The table has roughly 390,000 clones, about 85% seen once. Treatment indicated: about 20 received Ad26.COV2.S at low or high dose, single or two shots; a few received placebo; per-sample allocation not given. Sampling happened 63 days after the first vaccine or placebo injection. The starting material was peripheral blood, obtained in a trial of Ad26.COV2.S vaccine versus placebo. Receptor source: a person between 18 and 65 years old who received the Ad26.COV2.S COVID-19 vaccine or a placebo.

The chain recombines TRBV4-1 with TRBJ2-3; D is perhaps TRBD2 (6 bases). There are 13 residues in the CDR3. V shed 1 base and J shed 15 bases, with 17 bases lying between them. The germline CDR1 and CDR2 sequences are MGHRA and YSYEKL. CDR3 DNA sequence: TGCGCCAGCAGCCAAGGACGGGACTCCGCGGGATATTTT. Protein product: CASSQGRDSAGYF.

The chain recombines TRBV7-9 with TRBJ1-6, with TRBD1 matching 7 bases. The germline V gene encodes CDR1 SEHNR and CDR2 FQNEAQ (reference sequence). CDR3 length: 17 residues. Germline trimming cut 5 bases from V and 0 bases from J; bases unmatched to any gene: 7. DNA for the CDR3: TGTGCCAGCAGCAAAGGACAGGCCAGCTCCTATAATTCACCCCTCCACTTT. Protein sequence: CASSKGQASSYNSPLHF.

The rearrangement links TRBV2 to TRBJ2-5; 9 positions agree with TRBD1. The germline V gene encodes CDR1 SNHLY and CDR2 FYNNEI. The ends lost 5 bases at V and 5 bases at J; junction bases unmatched: 9. The CDR3 is made up of 15 amino acids. The CDR3 coding sequence is TGTGCCAGCAGTACTGACAGGGGGTCGTCCGAGACCCAGTACTTC. It yields the protein CASSTDRGSSETQYF.

This chain joins TRBV15 and TRBJ2-7, with 7 bases aligning to TRBD1. This CDR3 contains 14 residues. Germline V lookup: CDR1 LNHNV, CDR2 YYDKDF (reference sequence). The trim removed 4 bases at V and 4 bases at J, leaving 7 bases unmatched. The CDR3 is CATSTRDRPYEQYF. The CDR3 coding sequence is TGTGCCACCAGCACCCGGGACAGACCTTACGAGCAGTACTTC. The full variable domain, its missing parts supplied by reference TRBV15 and TRBJ2-7, is DAMVIQNPRYQVTQFGKPVTLSCSQTLNHNVMYWYQQKSSQAPKLLFHYYDKDFNNEADTPDNFQSRRPNTSFCFLDIRSPGLGDTAMYLCATSTRDRPYEQYFGPGTRLTVT.

This chain joins TRBV7-9 and TRBJ2-3, with 7 bases identical to TRBD2. V was pared by 0 bases and J by 5 bases, with 8 bases of the junction left unmatched. This CDR3 is 16 amino acids long. CDR1 and CDR2 from the germline V gene are SEHNR and FQNEAQ (reference sequence). CDR3 in DNA: TGTGCCAGCAGCTTAGCCGGACTAGACCTAAGAGATACGCAGTATTTT. It yields the protein CASSLAGLDLRDTQYF.

This clone is a singleton in its sample. CDR3 sequence (DNA): TGTGCCAGCAGACTCACAGGGGGCTACGAGCAGTACTTC. This gives the protein CASRLTGGYEQYF. V and J are TRBV2 and TRBJ2-7; the match to TRBD1 covers 8 bases. Trimming at V came to 6 bases and at J to 3 bases, leaving 4 bases not matched to a gene. CDR3 length equals 13 residues. Germline lookup yields CDR1 SNHLY and CDR2 FYNNEI. The whole variable domain, filled in from reference TRBV2 and TRBJ2-7, reads EPEVTQTPSHQVTQMGQEVILRCVPISNHLYFYWYRQILGQKVEFLVSFYNNEISEKSEIFDDQFSVERPDGSNFTLKIRSTKLEDSAMYFCASRLTGGYEQYFGPGTRLTVT.

J is TRBJ2-2 and V is TRBV27; D not resolved. The V gene's germline CDR1 is MNHEY and CDR2 SMNVEV (reference sequence). The CDR3 sequence is 16 residues long. V lost 3 bases and J lost 3, with 14 bases in between. CDR3 in amino acids: CASSFSRRFDTGELFF. The DNA of the CDR3 is TGTGCCAGCAGTTTCTCGCGGAGATTCGACACCGGGGAGCTGTTTTTT.

The V and J genes are TRBV6-2 or TRBV6-3 and TRBJ2-7; D is possibly TRBD2 (8 bases). Germline CDR1 is MNHEY and CDR2 is SVGEGT. Trimming left V 5 bases short and J 5 bases short, with 28 bases between. The length of the CDR3 is 18 residues. CDR3 region: CASSGDRDGVAGQNEQYF. The CDR3 DNA sequence: TGTGCCAGCAGTGGTGACAGGGACGGGGTAGCGGGGCAGAACGAGCAGTACTTC.

This clone has a handful of counts. This chain links TRBV7-9 with TRBJ1-1, with no clear D. Germline CDR1 reads SEHNR; CDR2 reads FQNEAQ (reference sequence). Trimming stripped 5 bases from V and 5 bases from J, with 15 bases between. This CDR3 has 14 residues. The CDR3 reads CASSQRGGVTEAFF. CDR3 bases: TGTGCCAGCAGCCAAAGAGGTGGGGTTACTGAAGCTTTCTTT.

The CDR3 region has the DNA TGCGCCAGCAGCTTGGGGCGGGGGACTATTCAAGAGACCCAGTACTTC. It translates to CASSLGRGTIQETQYF. The genes are TRBV5-1 and TRBJ2-5; 7 nucleotides agree with TRBD2. CDR3 length: 16 residues. With 0 bases clipped from V and 2 bases from J, the junction kept 7 bases outside the gene matches. Germline loops: CDR1 SGHRS, CDR2 YFSETQ.

This clone was seen only once. The V gene is TRBV6-1, the J gene TRBJ2-3; 8 nucleotides line up with TRBD2. Germline lookup yields CDR1 MNHNS and CDR2 SASEGT. The ends lost 3 bases at V and 6 bases at J; junction bases unmatched: 5. The CDR3 is made up of 14 amino acids. The CDR3 here is CASSEIGGVDTQYF. The CDR3 nucleotides read TGTGCCAGCAGTGAGATCGGGGGGGTCGATACGCAGTATTTT.

This clone showed up just a few times. The chain recombines TRBV19 with TRBJ1-5; TRBD1 might be the D (5 bases). With 4 bases removed from V and 5 bases from J, the gap between germline ends came to 9 bases. The CDR3 contains 13 residues. Germline CDR1 LNHDA, CDR2 SQIVND (reference sequence). The DNA of the CDR3 is TGTGCCAGTAGTAGTTTGGGGGATCAGCCCCAGCATTTT. It specifies CASSSLGDQPQHF.

In its sample, this clone was seen once. The chain carries TRBV6-5 and TRBJ2-2; D is uncertain. The CDR3 is 13 residues long. V lost 3 bases and J lost 5, with 7 bases in between. CDR1 is MNHEY, CDR2 SVGAGI, per germline. As DNA, the CDR3 is TGTGCCAGCAGTTATTATCAAACCGGGGAGCTGTTTTTT. It translates to CASSYYQTGELFF.

The rearrangement uses TRBV6-5 and TRBJ2-2; D tentatively reads TRBD1 or TRBD2 (5 bases each). Trimming cost V 7 bases and J 4 bases, with 13 bases left between them. Germline V gene sequence: CDR1 MNHEY, CDR2 SVGAGI. This CDR3 is built from 14 residues. CDR3 loop: CASNREGPTGELFF. For the CDR3, the DNA is TGTGCCAGCAACCGAGAGGGGCCCACCGGGGAGCTGTTTTTT.

The chain uses TRBV27 and TRBJ2-1, with TRBD1 identical over 10 bases. The CDR3 length is 16 residues. Germline V gives CDR1 MNHEY, CDR2 SMNVEV (reference sequence). Trimming removed 3 bases from V and 7 bases from J; junction bases left unmatched: 9. The CDR3 DNA reads as TGTGCCAGCAGTTTCTCCCGGGACAGGGGATTTAATGAGCAGTTCTTC. It codes for CASSFSRDRGFNEQFF.

The chain links TRBV5-6 to TRBJ2-2; D is ambiguous. Germline V gene data show CDR1 as SGHDT and CDR2 as YYEEEE. The CDR3 contains 15 residues. Trimming cost V 4 bases and J 3 bases, with 13 bases left between them. The CDR3 protein is CASSPSRTYTGELFF. Written as DNA, the CDR3 is TGTGCCAGCAGCCCCTCGCGCACCTACACCGGGGAGCTGTTTTTT.

This sequence joins TRBV4-1 and TRBJ1-4; D is unclear. From germline, CDR1 is MGHRA and CDR2 YSYEKL. The CDR3 loop spans 16 amino acids. Trimming cost V 2 bases and J 6 bases, with 16 bases left between them. CDR3 DNA sequence: TGCGCCAGCAGCCAACGGCACCTTACAACGGATGAAAAACTGTTTTTT. Its translation: CASSQRHLTTDEKLFF.

The V gene is TRBV7-9, the J gene TRBJ1-2; D is possibly TRBD1 (5 bases). The CDR3 covers 13 residues. Trimming left V 5 bases short and J 8 bases short, with 15 bases between. CDR1 is SEHNR, CDR2 FQNEAQ, per germline (reference sequence). The CDR3 coding sequence is TGTGCCAGCAGCCTACGGTGGGGGGGAGGCTACACCTTC. This translates into CASSLRWGGGYTF.

This chain uses TRBV29-1 with TRBJ1-1; D is unresolved. This CDR3 spans 13 amino acids. Germline V gives CDR1 SQVTM, CDR2 ANQGSEA. V gave up 4 bases and J gave up 4 bases, with 13 bases separating them. CDR3 sequence reads: CSVVLREGTEAFF. The CDR3 DNA is TGCAGCGTTGTGCTTCGCGAGGGCACTGAAGCTTTCTTT.